This T cell receptor beta chain emerged from a study of beta chain features in type 1 diabetes. Germline-derived CDR1 and CDR2 are MNHEY and SMNVEV (reference sequence). The CDR3 has 16 residues. V lost 5 bases, J lost 0 bases, and 14 bases lay in between. About this clone itself: Its antigen is not identified.

General study results and limits: For Type 1 diabetes patients, all four CD4+ subsets carried TCRB CDR3s that were moderately but significantly shorter.

Expressed TCRB transcripts got sequenced, as all isolated RNA was reverse transcribed. The read count averaged around 3.5 million across naive, central memory and regulatory T cell samples. Produced via immunoSEQ multiplex PCR; TCRdb's table is partial and in-frame only. The data hold around 150,000 clones, with around 10% observed a single time. The gene calls are TRBV27 and TRBJ2-1, with a tentative D call TRBD1 (6 bases). The sequencing input was central memory CD4+ T cells from blood. This TCR was recovered from a man aged 25 to 40 with type 1 diabetes. Here the CDR3 reads CASSRPGTISYNEQFF. As DNA, the CDR3 is TGTGCCAGCAGTAGACCCGGGACAATCTCCTACAATGAGCAGTTCTTC.